This T cell receptor beta chain was profiled in a study of beta chain features in type 1 diabetes listed by TCRdb under 2018. Looking at the study overall: No differences in mean age, gender distribution, total cell number or subset yield were found between patients and healthy donors. A total of roughly 100 million sorted cells were examined across all samples, and the number of cells per subset was strongly correlated with RNA yield. The study compared the TCRB repertoires of sorted circulating CD4+ T cell subsets in recently diagnosed type 1 diabetes patients with those in matched healthy donors. Regulatory and stem cell-like memory subsets were obtained from only 8 patients and roughly eight healthy donors, while naive and central memory subsets were obtained from all 28 donors. The paper's findings and limits, for the study overall: Because small numbers of individuals were included in the HLA sub-analyses, any influence of HLA type on TCRB rearrangement was left unresolved. At VDJ recombination sites, type 1 diabetes patients had fewer insertions and more deleted nucleotides, which implies abnormalities in thymic rearrangement. PCR might favor shorter templates, but patient and control samples were amplified and corrected together, so any skew would affect both groups equally. Sequencing cDNA rather than genomic DNA could over-represent highly expressing activated cells, although activation and CD3 levels did not differ between groups. A moderate but significant shortening of TCRB CDR3 length was observed in type 1 diabetes patients in all four CD4+ subsets. Naive, central memory and regulatory TCRB repertoires appeared to be more similar among patients than among healthy donors.

In the case of this clone: It lacks a known antigen. No base quality values were provided; no much bigger clone lies one nucleotide off.

All of the isolated RNA was reverse transcribed with the High Capacity cDNA Reverse Transcription Kit, so expressed TCRB transcripts were sequenced. Naive, central memory and regulatory T cell samples underwent deep immunoSEQ sequencing, averaging approximately 3.5 million total reads per sample. After sorted cells were lysed in RLT buffer, RNA was extracted with DNase-treated RNeasy Micro or Mini kits, with the choice depending on cell number. Each cell subset was processed separately to prevent cross-contamination, with patient and healthy donor samples processed together. Using the immunoSEQ multiplex PCR, TCRB sequences were amplified from cDNA into 87-bp fragments spanning the CDR3 region. Sequencing of the amplicons was done on the Illumina HiSeq platform. Under the source paper's analysis protocol: Synthetic template baselines were used to correct PCR bias computationally, reads within Hamming distance 2 were collapsed together, and singletons that could not be merged were discarded. By aligning reads against IMGT, V, D and J genes, CDR3 length, and insertions or deletions at six rearrangement sites were assigned. Within each subset, clonotype counts were normalized to sorted cell number, and only after that were true diversity and Gini coefficients computed with the tcR R package. Repertoire sharing was quantified using the overlap coefficient calculated on TCRB nucleotide sequences. The source is immuneACCESS, and TCRdb retained only in-frame sequences with V and J called. Part of the clones is not carried over; for the studies checked, unresolved V genes explain less than half of this, and the remainder is unexplained. That table furnishes V, J and clone size, whereas the DNA furnished D and trimming. The sample has about 320,000 clones on record, 11% to 15% of them singletons. The top ten clones comprise more than 6.5% of the sample.

CDR1 is given as MNHEY and CDR2 as SVGAGI, both from the germline V gene. Cut back by 6 bases and 1 base, the V and J ends lie 16 bases apart. The cysteine opens and the phenylalanine closes a CDR3 of 15 amino acids. Kept here is only the CDR3 DNA, which spans 45 bases and is read in frame from base 1. Each donor gave one peripheral blood draw, averaging roughly 120 mL, which was collected into heparinised tubes. Using a panel that included CD45RO, CCR7, CD25, CD127, CD95 and CD27, naive, central memory, regulatory and stem cell-like memory CD4+ T cells were sorted on a BD FACSAria II. Purity was above 95% for every sorted population. PBMCs were isolated immediately by Lymphoprep density gradient centrifugation and stained directly without culture. To minimize batch effects, samples were stained and sorted in pairs, one healthy donor with one patient per experiment.

Sequencing input: central memory CD4+ T cells from blood. This clonotype originated in a man aged 30 to 39 in good health. This receptor chain uses TRBV6-5 and TRBJ2-7; the D gene could be TRBD1 or TRBD2, each one agreeing over 5 bases. The bases read TGTGCCAGCAGCCACCCCGGGGCGCATTCCTACGAGCAGTACTTC. This sequence encodes CASSHPGAHSYEQYF.